Presented here are 11 T cell receptor beta chains from one specimen sequenced in a study of CD8 T cells in ankylosing spondylitis. Points from the study as a whole: It appeared that ankylosing spondylitis blood was characterized by a TCR beta motif of several highly homologous variants.

TCRdb redid the calling of the 5' RACE reads with MiXCR, one entry per CDR3 protein. Of approximately 400,000 distinct CDR3 sequences listed, more than 15% are singletons. Their antigens remain unidentified. The source material was blood, either unsorted or a sorted T cell fraction (not recorded which). All receptors come from a male donor with ankylosing spondylitis.

Only a few counts were recorded for this clonotype. This rearrangement joins TRBV7-9 to TRBJ1-3; no clear D gene. The CDR3 spans 14 residues. V lost 0 bases and J 0 bases, leaving 3 bases between the germline ends. Germline loops: CDR1 SEHNR, CDR2 FQNEAQ (reference sequence). The CDR3 DNA reads TGTGCCAGCAGCTTAGCCAGCTCTGGAAACACCATATATTTT. This encodes CASSLASSGNTIYF.

This clonotype was seen a handful of times. V is TRBV6-2 or TRBV6-3 and J is TRBJ2-7; no definite D call. Looked up from germline, CDR1 is MNHEY and CDR2 is SVGEGT. The CDR3 is 15 amino acids. V lost 2 bases and J 5 bases, leaving 16 bases between the germline ends. The CDR3 region is CASSYRRLGTHEQYF. The CDR3 bases are TGTGCCAGCAGTTACCGACGTCTAGGTACCCACGAGCAGTACTTC.

The J gene is TRBJ2-7, the V gene TRBV25-1; D gene uncertain. The CDR3 has 14 amino acids. Germline V gene data show CDR1 as MGHDK and CDR2 as SYGVNS. V was trimmed by 6 bases and J by 0 bases, leaving 12 bases between them. The CDR3, as DNA: TGTGCCAGCAGATGGGCCGTGCGCTCCTACGAGCAGTACTTC. Encoded protein: CASRWAVRSYEQYF.

Written as DNA, the CDR3 is TGTGCCAGCAGCTTGGTGTATCCCACAGGAGGAAACACCATATATTTT. It codes for CASSLVYPTGGNTIYF. The rearrangement links TRBV7-9 to TRBJ1-3, with a weak D call TRBD1 (5 bases). The CDR3 sequence is 16 residues long. Germline V gene sequence: CDR1 SEHNR, CDR2 FQNEAQ (reference sequence). V dropped 3 bases and J dropped 4 bases, with 16 bases sitting between them.

V is TRBV3-1 and J is TRBJ2-7; D might be TRBD2 (6 bases). Germline values: CDR1 LGHDT, CDR2 YNNKEL (reference sequence). Trimming shortened V by 2 bases and J by 9 bases, and 17 bases separated the two germline ends. This CDR3 has 14 amino acids. CDR3 loop: CASSQPGTDGRQYF. CDR3 DNA sequence: TGTGCCAGCAGCCAACCCGGGACTGATGGACGGCAGTACTTC.

V usage is TRBV21-1 and J usage is TRBJ2-5; the table's D gene call, TRBD2, was not cross checked with the DNA. TRBV21-1 is labeled a pseudogene. This CDR3 region has 17 residues. The CDR3 sequence is CASSKGAASGYQETQYF. The CDR3 DNA reads TGTGCCAGCAGCAAAGGGGCGGCTAGCGGGTACCAAGAGACCCAGTACTTC.

The chain is built from TRBV20-1 and TRBJ1-1; maybe TRBD1 (6 bases). This CDR3 region has 11 residues. Germline values: CDR1 DFQATT, CDR2 SNEGSKA (reference sequence). V was clipped by 4 bases and J by 11 bases, with 14 bases between them. CDR3: CSAKQGKGAFF. The CDR3 coding sequence is TGCAGTGCTAAACAGGGTAAGGGGGCTTTCTTT.

This clonotype was counted a few times. This chain connects TRBV3-1 to TRBJ2-3, with D perhaps matching TRBD1 or TRBD2 (5 bases each). Germline V gene sequence: CDR1 LGHDT, CDR2 YNNKEL (reference sequence). The length of the CDR3 is 13 residues. V lost 4 bases and J 6 bases, leaving 11 bases between the germline ends. The CDR3 loop is CASSPRGEDTQYF. Here the CDR3 DNA reads TGTGCCAGCAGCCCGAGGGGAGAGGATACGCAGTATTTT.

The chain links TRBV20-1 to TRBJ2-3, with D unclear. The CDR3 has 10 residues. Trimming removed 6 bases at V and 2 bases at J, with 3 bases between. Germline CDR1 and CDR2: DFQATT and SNEGSKA (reference sequence). The CDR3 DNA reads TGCAGTGCAACCACAGATACGCAGTATTTT. This translates into CSATTDTQYF.

This clonotype was counted only a few times. The chain is built from TRBV28 and TRBJ2-2; 12 bases are shared with TRBD2. J gave up 6 bases and V 4 bases, and 6 bases lay outside the gene matches. The CDR3 runs to 16 residues. CDR1 is MDHEN, CDR2 SYDVKM, per germline. CDR3 nucleotides: TGTGCCAGCAGTTCGACGACTAGCGGGAGCCCCGGGGAGCTGTTTTTT. Its translation: CASSSTTSGSPGELFF.

V and J are TRBV4-3 and TRBJ2-3, with 7 bases lining up with TRBD1. Trimming removed 1 base from V and 4 bases from J; junction bases left unmatched: 2. Germline loops: CDR1 LGHNA, CDR2 YSLEER. This CDR3 has 14 amino acids. The CDR3 protein is CASSQVGGPDTQYF. CDR3 DNA sequence: TGCGCCAGCAGCCAAGTAGGGGGCCCAGATACGCAGTATTTT.